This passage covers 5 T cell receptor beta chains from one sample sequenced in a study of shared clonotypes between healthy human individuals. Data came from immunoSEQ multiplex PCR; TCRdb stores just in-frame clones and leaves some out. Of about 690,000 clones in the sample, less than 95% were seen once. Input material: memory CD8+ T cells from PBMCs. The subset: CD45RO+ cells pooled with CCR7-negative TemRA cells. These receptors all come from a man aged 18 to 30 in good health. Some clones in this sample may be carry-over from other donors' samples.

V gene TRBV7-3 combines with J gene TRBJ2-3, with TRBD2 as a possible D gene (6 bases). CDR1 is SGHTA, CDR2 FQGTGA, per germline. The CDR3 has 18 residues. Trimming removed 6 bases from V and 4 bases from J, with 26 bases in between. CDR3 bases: TGTGCCAGCAGTCGAGAGGGTTTGACGGGGAGGAGGTCAGATACGCAGTATTTT. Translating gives CASSREGLTGRRSDTQYF.

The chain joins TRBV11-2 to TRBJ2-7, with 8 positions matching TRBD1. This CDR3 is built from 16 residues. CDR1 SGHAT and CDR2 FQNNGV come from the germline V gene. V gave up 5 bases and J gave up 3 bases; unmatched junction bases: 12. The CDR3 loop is CASSTSSGTGHYEQYF. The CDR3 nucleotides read TGTGCCAGCAGCACATCCTCCGGGACAGGACACTACGAGCAGTACTTC. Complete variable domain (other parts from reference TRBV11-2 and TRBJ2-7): EAGVAQSPRYKIIEKRQSVAFWCNPISGHATLYWYQQILGQGPKLLIQFQNNGVVDDSQLPKDRFSAERLKGVDSTLKIQPAKLEDSAVYLCASSTSSGTGHYEQYFGPGTRLTVT.

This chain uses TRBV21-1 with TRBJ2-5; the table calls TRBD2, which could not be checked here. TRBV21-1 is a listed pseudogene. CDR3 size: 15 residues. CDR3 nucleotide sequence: TGTGCCAGCAGCATCTCAAGGAGTAGAGGAGAGACCCAGTACTTC. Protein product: CASSISRSRGETQYF.

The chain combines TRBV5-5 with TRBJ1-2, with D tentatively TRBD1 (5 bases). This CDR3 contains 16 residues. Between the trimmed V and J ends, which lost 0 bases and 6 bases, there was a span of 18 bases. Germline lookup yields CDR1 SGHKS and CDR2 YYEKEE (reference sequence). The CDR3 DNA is TGTGCCAGCAGCTTGGTGGGGGGTTATTCTCCGGATGGCTACACCTTC. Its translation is CASSLVGGYSPDGYTF.

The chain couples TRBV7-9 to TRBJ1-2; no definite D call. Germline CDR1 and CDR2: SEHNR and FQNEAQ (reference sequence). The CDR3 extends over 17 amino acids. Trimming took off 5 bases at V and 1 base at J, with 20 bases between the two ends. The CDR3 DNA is TGTGCCAGCAGCACAAATCCGGGATCCCGTAATAACTATGGCTACACCTTC. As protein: CASSTNPGSRNNYGYTF.